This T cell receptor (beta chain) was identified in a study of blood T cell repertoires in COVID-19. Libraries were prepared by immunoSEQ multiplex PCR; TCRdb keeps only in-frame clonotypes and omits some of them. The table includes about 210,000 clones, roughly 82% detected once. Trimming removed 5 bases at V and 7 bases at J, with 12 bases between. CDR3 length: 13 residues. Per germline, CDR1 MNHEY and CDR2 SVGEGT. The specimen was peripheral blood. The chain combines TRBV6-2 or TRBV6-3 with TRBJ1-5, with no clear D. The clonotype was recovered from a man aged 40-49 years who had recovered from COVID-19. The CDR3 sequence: CASSPRDHQPQHF. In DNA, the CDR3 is TGTGCCAGCAGTCCCCGGGATCACCAGCCCCAGCATTTT.